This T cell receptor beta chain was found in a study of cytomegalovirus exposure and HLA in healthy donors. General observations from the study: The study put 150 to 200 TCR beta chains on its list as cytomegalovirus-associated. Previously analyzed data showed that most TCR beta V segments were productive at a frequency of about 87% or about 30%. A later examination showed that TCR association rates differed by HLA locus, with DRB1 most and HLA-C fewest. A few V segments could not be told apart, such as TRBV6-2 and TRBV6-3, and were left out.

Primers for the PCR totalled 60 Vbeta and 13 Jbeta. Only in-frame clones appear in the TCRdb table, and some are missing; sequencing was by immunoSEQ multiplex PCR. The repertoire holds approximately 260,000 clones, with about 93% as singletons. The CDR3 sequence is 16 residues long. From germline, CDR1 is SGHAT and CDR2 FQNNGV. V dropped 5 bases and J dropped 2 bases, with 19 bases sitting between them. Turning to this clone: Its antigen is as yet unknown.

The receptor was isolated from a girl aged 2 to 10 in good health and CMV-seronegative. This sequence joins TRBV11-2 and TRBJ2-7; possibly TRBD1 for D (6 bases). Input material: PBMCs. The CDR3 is CASSPGPGQSPYEQYF. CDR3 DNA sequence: TGTGCCAGCAGCCCAGGCCCAGGACAGAGTCCCTACGAGCAGTACTTC.